These T cell receptor beta chains were read from a single sample in a study of a mutant IDH1 vaccine in newly diagnosed glioma. Here immunoSEQ multiplex PCR was the method, and the copy in TCRdb shows in-frame clones only, minus some. The sample includes some 59,000 clones, about nine tenths of them seen just once. These receptors' targets are unknown. This sample comprised PBMCs, obtained from a glioma patient whose treatment included an IDH1 peptide vaccine. These TCRs come from a man aged 35-49 years with glioma. Both conserved end residues are part of each CDR3. A D gene is named only where the DNA matches it firmly. For some rows the clone size is stated as once, few or many, or as a class when expanded; others skip it.

TRBD1	TRBV19	.	TRBJ1-2	CASNPRLAGGYGYTF	TGTGCCAGTAATCCCCGCCTGGCAGGGGGCTATGGCTACACCTTC
.	TRBV21-1	.	TRBJ1-5	CASSKEPGGRNQPQHF	TGTGCCAGCAGCAAAGAGCCAGGGGGACGCAATCAGCCCCAGCATTTT
TRBD2	TRBV2	.	TRBJ2-1	CASSEGPSGRSGFNWDEQFF	TGTGCCAGCAGTGAAGGTCCTAGCGGGAGGAGCGGGTTCAATTGGGATGAGCAGTTCTTC
TRBD2	TRBV4-2	.	TRBJ2-7	CASSQDSPSGSLYEQYF	TGTGCCAGCAGCCAAGATTCTCCTAGCGGGAGCCTCTACGAGCAGTACTTC
TRBD2	TRBV7-6	.	TRBJ2-7	CASSRTSGTYEQYF	TGTGCCAGCAGCCGGACTAGCGGAACCTACGAGCAGTACTTC
.	TRBV6-6	.	TRBJ1-2	CASHRDTSDYGYTF	TGTGCCAGCCACCGGGACACCTCTGACTATGGCTACACCTTC
.	TRBV19	.	TRBJ1-3	CASSRQSSGNTIYF	TGTGCCAGTAGTAGACAGAGCTCTGGAAACACCATATATTTT
.	TRBV10-1	.	TRBJ2-3	CASTEGETSLSLTDTQYF	TGCGCCAGCACCGAGGGGGAAACTAGCCTTTCCCTCACAGATACGCAGTATTTT
.	TRBV4-2	few	TRBJ2-6	CASSQDGSSGANVLTF	TGTGCCAGCAGCCAAGATGGCAGCTCTGGGGCCAACGTCCTGACTTTC
.	TRBV5-6	.	TRBJ1-1	CASSAEQLLGTEAFF	TGTGCCAGCAGCGCTGAACAGCTCCTTGGCACTGAAGCTTTCTTT
TRBD2	TRBV7-2	.	TRBJ2-1	CASSLSGRGNEQFF	TGTGCCAGCAGCTTGAGCGGGAGAGGAAATGAGCAGTTCTTC
TRBD1	TRBV18	.	TRBJ1-5	CASSPRKLGTGRNQPQHF	TGTGCCAGCTCACCACGGAAGCTAGGGACAGGCCGAAATCAGCCCCAGCATTTT
.	TRBV9	.	TRBJ1-1	CASSPHVGMDDTEAFF	TGTGCCAGCAGCCCCCACGTGGGTATGGACGACACTGAAGCTTTCTTT
.	TRBV7-2	.	TRBJ1-3	CASSFGTSGNTIYF	TGTGCCAGCAGCTTCGGCACCTCTGGAAACACCATATATTTT
TRBD1	TRBV7-9	.	TRBJ2-7	CASSYGQGINEQYF	TGTGCCAGCAGCTACGGACAGGGGATCAACGAGCAGTACTTC
.	TRBV19	.	TRBJ1-4	CASSTGLLGLQEKLFF	TGTGCCAGTAGTACAGGGTTGTTAGGACTTCAAGAAAAACTGTTTTTT
.	TRBV30	.	TRBJ2-3	CAWSARDTQYF	TGTGCCTGGAGTGCCCGAGATACGCAGTATTTT
.	TRBV6-5	.	TRBJ2-7	CASSYLREQYF	TGTGCCAGCAGTTACCTAAGAGAGCAGTACTTC
TRBD2	TRBV19	.	TRBJ2-1	CASSLSGSNEQFF	TGTGCCAGCTCCCTTAGCGGGAGCAATGAGCAGTTCTTC
.	TRBV5-1	.	TRBJ1-4	CASSLTNEKLFF	TGCGCCAGCAGCCTAACTAATGAAAAACTGTTTTTT
.	TRBV2	.	TRBJ1-4	CASSEGGGNNEKLFF	TGTGCCAGCAGTGAAGGTGGAGGGAATAATGAAAAACTGTTTTTT